This is a list of T cell receptor beta chains from one sample in a study of blood T cells in healthy people across ages. TCRdb re-analysed the 5' RACE reads in MiXCR, keeping a single row per CDR3 protein. The sample records 1.5 million to 2 million distinct CDR3 sequences, 40% to 55% being singletons. Material: blood. The receptors shown here come from a woman aged 40 to 50 in good health. CDR3s include the opening cysteine and the closing phenylalanine or tryptophan. The D gene is left open where the match is weak. Only part of the rows carry a size: once, few, many, or a class if the clone is expanded.

clone size,J gene,D gene,V gene,CDR3 protein,CDR3 DNA
few,TRBJ1-2,-,TRBV11-2,CASSLVAEGISGYTF,TGTGCCAGCAGCTTAGTTGCGGAGGGAATAAGTGGCTACACCTTC
-,TRBJ2-7,-,TRBV7-9,CASSLANRRASYEQYF,TGTGCCAGCAGCTTAGCAAACAGGCGCGCCTCCTACGAGCAGTACTTC
few,TRBJ2-3,-,TRBV28,CASTVDRFTDTQYF,TGTGCCAGCACCGTAGACAGGTTCACAGATACGCAGTATTTT
few,TRBJ2-7,TRBD1,TRBV10-3,CATTRAGGSYEQYF,TGTGCCACCACCCGGGCAGGGGGATCCTACGAGCAGTACTTC
once,TRBJ1-5,TRBD1,TRBV12-3/TRBV12-4,CASRPGTGGQPQHF,TGTGCCAGCAGGCCCGGGACAGGTGGTCAGCCCCAGCATTTT
-,TRBJ1-4,-,TRBV20-1,CSARDTPDFQNEKLFF,TGCAGTGCTAGAGATACTCCGGACTTCCAAAACGAAAAACTGTTTTTT
-,TRBJ2-3,TRBD2,TRBV7-2,CASSSSVAGADTQYF,TGTGCCAGCAGCTCCTCGGTTGCGGGGGCAGATACGCAGTATTTT
many,TRBJ2-5,-,TRBV7-2,CAIGRGGNTGTQYF,TGTGCCATCGGTAGGGGCGGGAACACAGGGACCCAGTACTTC
-,TRBJ1-1,-,TRBV10-3,CASGGVNTEAFF,TGTGCCTCCGGGGGGGTGAACACTGAAGCTTTCTTT
-,TRBJ2-1,-,TRBV6-2/TRBV6-3,CASSDLNSYNEQFF,TGTGCCAGCAGTGACTTGAACTCCTACAATGAGCAGTTCTTC
few,TRBJ2-7,TRBD1,TRBV25-1,CASSEWKRTGSYEQYF,TGTGCCAGCAGTGAATGGAAGCGGACAGGCTCCTACGAGCAGTACTTC
-,TRBJ2-2,TRBD1,TRBV4-2,CASSQRTGRTAGELFF,TGTGCCAGCAGCCAAAGGACAGGGAGAACAGCCGGGGAGCTGTTTTTT
-,TRBJ1-2,-,TRBV4-3,CASSPRREPMGYTF,TGCGCCAGCAGCCCCCGCAGGGAGCCCATGGGCTACACCTTC
-,TRBJ2-5,TRBD1,TRBV5-6,CASSLAPGQEETQYF,TGTGCCAGCAGCTTGGCCCCCGGACAGGAAGAGACCCAGTACTTC
-,TRBJ2-1,-,TRBV4-3,CASSQGLVGEQFF,TGCGCCAGCAGCCAAGGACTAGTGGGTGAGCAGTTCTTC
once,TRBJ2-7,TRBD1,TRBV20-1,CSARGRTGKYEQYF,TGCAGTGCTAGAGGGAGGACAGGGAAATACGAGCAGTACTTC
-,TRBJ1-6,TRBD1,TRBV4-1,CASSQEGGQGVSPLHF,TGCGCCAGCAGCCAAGAGGGGGGACAGGGAGTATCACCCCTCCACTTT
once,TRBJ2-5,-,TRBV2,CASIRGGAGKETQYF,TGTGCCAGCATCCGGGGCGGGGCAGGGAAAGAGACCCAGTACTTC
-,TRBJ1-2,-,TRBV25-1,CASSEGDRPNYGYTF,TGTGCCAGCAGTGAGGGCGACAGGCCAAACTATGGCTACACCTTC
-,TRBJ2-7,-,TRBV6-1,CASSEAGSTPTYEQYF,TGTGCCAGCAGTGAAGCAGGGTCTACCCCAACCTACGAGCAGTACTTC
-,TRBJ2-3,TRBD2,TRBV6-4,CASSDSTRGTDTQYF,TGTGCCAGCAGTGACTCCACGCGGGGGACAGATACGCAGTATTTT
-,TRBJ2-3,TRBD2,TRBV11-2,CASSFIRGGLKTDTQYF,TGTGCCAGCAGCTTTATCCGGGGGGGCCTTAAAACAGATACGCAGTATTTT
few,TRBJ1-6,TRBD1,TRBV6-2/TRBV6-3,CASSSQGARYGSPLHF,TGTGCCAGCAGTTCCCAGGGGGCTCGATACGGTTCACCCCTCCACTTT
-,TRBJ2-2,-,TRBV6-1,CASISGPANTGELFF,TGTGCCAGCATTTCGGGGCCAGCGAACACCGGGGAGCTGTTTTTT
few,TRBJ1-2,-,TRBV9,CASSPHTF,TGTGCCAGCAGCCCTCACACCTTC
-,TRBJ1-5,-,TRBV7-9,CASSLDVQGQPQHF,TGTGCCAGCAGCTTAGACGTTCAGGGTCAGCCCCAGCATTTT
-,TRBJ2-1,-,TRBV6-1,CVSSDDRGSYNEQFF,TGTGTCAGCAGCGATGATAGGGGATCGTACAATGAGCAGTTCTTC
few,TRBJ2-7,TRBD2,TRBV6-5,CASSRGVGEQYF,TGCGCTTCTTCCCGGGGGGTAGGCGAGCAGTACTTC
once,TRBJ2-5,-,TRBV12-5,CASGPSEQGWAQYF,TGTGCTAGTGGTCCAAGCGAACAGGGTTGGGCCCAGTACTTC
-,TRBJ2-1,-,TRBV6-1,CASSELARGLRDEQFF,TGTGCCAGCAGTGAACTCGCGCGGGGGCTACGGGATGAGCAGTTCTTC
-,TRBJ2-2,-,TRBV7-2,CASQHGELFF,TGTGCCAGCCAACACGGGGAGCTGTTTTTT
few,TRBJ2-3,TRBD2,TRBV7-2,CASSFRLAGYTDTQYF,TGTGCCAGCAGCTTTAGACTAGCGGGCTACACAGATACGCAGTATTTT
-,TRBJ2-1,TRBD2,TRBV9,CASSARLAGGSEQFF,TGTGCCAGCAGCGCTAGACTAGCGGGGGGGAGTGAGCAGTTCTTC
-,TRBJ2-1,TRBD2,TRBV7-3,CASSLPRDSGGNEQFF,TGTGCCAGCAGCTTACCCCGGGATAGCGGGGGCAATGAGCAGTTCTTC
-,TRBJ2-7,-,TRBV7-2,CASSLAVGVREQYF,TGTGCCAGCAGCTTAGCGGTGGGAGTACGCGAGCAGTACTTC
-,TRBJ1-4,-,TRBV18,CASSPIQVTANEKLFF,TGTGCCAGCTCACCCATCCAGGTTACAGCTAATGAAAAACTGTTTTTT
-,TRBJ2-2,TRBD1,TRBV28,CASSAGQGNTGELFF,TGTGCCAGCAGTGCGGGACAGGGGAACACCGGGGAGCTGTTTTTT
-,TRBJ2-3,TRBD1,TRBV28,CASSIQGAMQYF,TGTGCCAGCAGTATACAGGGGGCTATGCAGTATTTT
-,TRBJ2-1,TRBD1,TRBV9,CASSEATGEWGETQFF,TGTGCCAGCAGCGAGGCCACAGGGGAATGGGGAGAGACCCAGTTCTTC
-,TRBJ2-5,TRBD2,TRBV9,CASRGTTQTQYF,TGTGCCAGCAGGGGGACTACGCAGACCCAGTACTTC
many,TRBJ2-5,-,TRBV5-1,CASSLRTAQETQYF,TGTGCCAGCAGCCTCCGGACAGCACAAGAGACCCAGTACTTC
-,TRBJ1-2,TRBD1,TRBV28,CASSWDRGYSYGYTF,TGTGCCAGCAGTTGGGACAGGGGGTATAGCTATGGCTACACCTTC
few,TRBJ1-5,-,TRBV29-1,CSSTRTFEYQPQHF,TGCAGCTCCACGAGGACCTTCGAATATCAGCCCCAGCATTTT
-,TRBJ2-5,-,TRBV7-7,CASSPGPGGTQYF,TGTGCTAGCAGCCCAGGACCGGGCGGGACCCAGTACTTC
-,TRBJ1-4,-,TRBV12-3/TRBV12-4,CASSPLSKAEKLFF,TGTGCCAGCAGTCCGTTGAGCAAGGCTGAAAAACTGTTTTTT
-,TRBJ2-7,TRBD2,TRBV12-3/TRBV12-4,CASSPGTGTRGGETKYF,TGTGCCAGCAGTCCTGGGACCGGGACTAGGGGGGGAGAGACCAAGTACTTC
-,TRBJ2-5,-,TRBV6-1,CAAMGTGRETQYF,TGTGCCGCCATGGGAACGGGCCGGGAGACCCAGTACTTC
-,TRBJ2-3,-,TRBV7-9,CASSLGEWTQYF,TGTGCCAGCAGCTTAGGGGAATGGACGCAGTATTTT
few,TRBJ2-1,-,TRBV12-3/TRBV12-4,CASSFAGTPDLGEQFF,TGTGCCAGCAGTTTCGCCGGGACCCCGGATCTTGGTGAGCAGTTCTTC
-,TRBJ2-3,TRBD2,TRBV4-2,CASSQAKGTSGRTDTQYF,TGTGCCAGCAGCCAAGCGAAGGGGACTAGCGGTCGCACAGATACGCAGTATTTT
-,TRBJ2-2,-,TRBV29-1,CSVGGLYTGELFF,TGCAGCGTTGGTGGGTTGTACACCGGGGAGCTGTTTTTT
-,TRBJ1-1,-,TRBV24-1,CATSDNGQTEAFF,TGTGCCACCAGTGATAACGGACAAACTGAAGCTTTCTTT
many,TRBJ2-5,-,TRBV24-1,CATSDFAETQYF,TGTGCCACCAGTGATTTTGCGGAGACCCAGTACTTC